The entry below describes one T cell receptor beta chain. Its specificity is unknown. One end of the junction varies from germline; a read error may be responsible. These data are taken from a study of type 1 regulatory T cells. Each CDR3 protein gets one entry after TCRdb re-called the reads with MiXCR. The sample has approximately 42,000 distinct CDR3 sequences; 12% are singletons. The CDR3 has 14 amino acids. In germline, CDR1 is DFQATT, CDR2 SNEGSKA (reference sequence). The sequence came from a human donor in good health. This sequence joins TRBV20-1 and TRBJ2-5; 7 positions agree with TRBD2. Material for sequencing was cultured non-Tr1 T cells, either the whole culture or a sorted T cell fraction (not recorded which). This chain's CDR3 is CSAESNGAGEAQYF. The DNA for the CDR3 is TGCAGTGCGGAGAGTAACGGGGCGGGAGAGGCCCAGTACTTC.